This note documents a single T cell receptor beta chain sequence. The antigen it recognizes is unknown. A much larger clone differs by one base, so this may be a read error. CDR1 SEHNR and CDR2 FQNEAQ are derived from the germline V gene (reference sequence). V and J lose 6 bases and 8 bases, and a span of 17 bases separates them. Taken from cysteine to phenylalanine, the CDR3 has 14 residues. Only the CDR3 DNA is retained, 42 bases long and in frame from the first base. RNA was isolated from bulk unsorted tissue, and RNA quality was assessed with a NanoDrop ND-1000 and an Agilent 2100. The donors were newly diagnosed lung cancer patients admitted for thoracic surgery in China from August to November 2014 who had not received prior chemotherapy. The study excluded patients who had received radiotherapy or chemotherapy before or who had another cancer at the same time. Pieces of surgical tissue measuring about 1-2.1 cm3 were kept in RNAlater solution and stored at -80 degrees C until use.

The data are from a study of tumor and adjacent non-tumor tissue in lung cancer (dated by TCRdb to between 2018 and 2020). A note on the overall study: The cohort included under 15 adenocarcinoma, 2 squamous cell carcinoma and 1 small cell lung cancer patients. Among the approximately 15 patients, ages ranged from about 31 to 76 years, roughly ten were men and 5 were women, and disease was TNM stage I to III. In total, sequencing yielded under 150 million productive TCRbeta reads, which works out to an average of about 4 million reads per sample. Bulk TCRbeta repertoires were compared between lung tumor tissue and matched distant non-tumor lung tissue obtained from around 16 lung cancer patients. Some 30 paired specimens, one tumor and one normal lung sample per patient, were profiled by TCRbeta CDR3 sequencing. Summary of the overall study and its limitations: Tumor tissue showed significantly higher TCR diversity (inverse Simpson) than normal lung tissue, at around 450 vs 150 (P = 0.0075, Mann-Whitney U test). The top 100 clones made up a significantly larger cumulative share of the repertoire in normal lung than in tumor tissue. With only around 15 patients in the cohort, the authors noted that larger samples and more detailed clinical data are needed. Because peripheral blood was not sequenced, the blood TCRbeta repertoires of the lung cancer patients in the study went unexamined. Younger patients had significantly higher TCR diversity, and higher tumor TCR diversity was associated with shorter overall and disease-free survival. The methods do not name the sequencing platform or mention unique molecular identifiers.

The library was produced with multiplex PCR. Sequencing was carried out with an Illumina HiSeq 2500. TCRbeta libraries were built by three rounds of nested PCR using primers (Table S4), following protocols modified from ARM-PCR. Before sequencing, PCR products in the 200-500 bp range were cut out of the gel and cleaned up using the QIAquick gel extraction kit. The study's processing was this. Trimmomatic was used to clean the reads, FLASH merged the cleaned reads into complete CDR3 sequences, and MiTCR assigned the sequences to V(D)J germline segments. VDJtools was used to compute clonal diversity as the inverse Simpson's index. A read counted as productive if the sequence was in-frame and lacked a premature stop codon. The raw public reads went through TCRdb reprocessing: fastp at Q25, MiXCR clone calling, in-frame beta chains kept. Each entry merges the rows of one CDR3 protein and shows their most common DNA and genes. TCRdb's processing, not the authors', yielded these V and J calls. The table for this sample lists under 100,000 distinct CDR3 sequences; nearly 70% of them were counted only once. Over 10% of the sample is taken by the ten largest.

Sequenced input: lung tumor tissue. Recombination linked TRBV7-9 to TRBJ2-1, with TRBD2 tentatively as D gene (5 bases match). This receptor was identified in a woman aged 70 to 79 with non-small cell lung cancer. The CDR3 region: CASRLEGATYEQFF. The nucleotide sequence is TGTGCCAGCAGACTAGAGGGAGCGACGTATGAGCAGTTCTTC.